This TCR beta chain appears in the sequencing data of a study of T cell responses to AZD1222 COVID-19 vaccine. The germline gives CDR1 LNHDA, CDR2 SQIVND (reference sequence). The CDR3 spans 18 residues. Between the trimmed V and J ends, which lost 6 bases and 0 bases, there was a span of 20 bases. Some clones are missing from TCRdb's copy, which holds only in-frame ones; the method was immunoSEQ multiplex PCR. The repertoire holds 130,000 to 150,000 clones, with 91% as singletons. The sequence was collected from an adult in good health. Sequencing used peripheral blood, obtained on day 0 of AZD1222 vaccination. The rearrangement uses TRBV19 and TRBJ1-4, with D perhaps matching TRBD1 (5 bases). The CDR3 DNA reads as TGTGCCAGTAGACTCCGGGACCGTCCCTTATCAACTAATGAAAAACTGTTTTTT. This codes for CASRLRDRPLSTNEKLFF.